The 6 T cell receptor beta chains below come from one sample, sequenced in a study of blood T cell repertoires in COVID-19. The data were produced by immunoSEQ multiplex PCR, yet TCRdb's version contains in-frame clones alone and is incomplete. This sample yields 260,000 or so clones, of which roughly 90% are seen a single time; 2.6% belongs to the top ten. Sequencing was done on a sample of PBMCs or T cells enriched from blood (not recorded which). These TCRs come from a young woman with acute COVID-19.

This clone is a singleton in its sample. The CDR3 nucleotides are TGTGCCAGCAGCCAAGACTGGCCTAGCGACACAGATACGCAGTATTTT. Its protein product is CASSQDWPSDTDTQYF. The chain is built from TRBV4-2 and TRBJ2-3; TRBD2 is a possible D gene (6 bases). Germline values: CDR1 LGHNA, CDR2 YNFKEQ. The CDR3 has 16 residues. The V gene lost 0 bases and the J gene lost 2 bases, with 12 bases spanning the gap.

The DNA of the CDR3 is TGTGCCAGCAGCTCCTACGCGGAGAACACTGAAGCTTTCTTT. This encodes CASSSYAENTEAFF. The chain recombines TRBV7-9 with TRBJ1-1; D call uncertain. Germline V gene data show CDR1 as SEHNR and CDR2 as FQNEAQ (reference sequence). The V and J ends lost 4 bases and 1 base respectively, with 10 bases between them. This CDR3 spans 14 amino acids.

This CDR3 is CASSFLAGQETQYF. CDR3 nucleotide sequence: TGTGCCAGCAGTTTTCTGGCAGGCCAAGAGACCCAGTACTTC. V and J are TRBV27 and TRBJ2-5; D is undetermined. Trimming stripped 3 bases from V and 1 base from J, with 9 bases between. The CDR3 is 14 residues long. CDR1 is MNHEY, CDR2 SMNVEV, per germline (reference sequence).

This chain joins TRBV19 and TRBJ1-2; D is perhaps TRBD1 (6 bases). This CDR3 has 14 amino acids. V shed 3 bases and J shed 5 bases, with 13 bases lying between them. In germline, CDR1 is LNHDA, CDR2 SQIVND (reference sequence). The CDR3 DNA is TGTGCCAGTAGTATCGGGACCCAGGGGTATGGCTACACCTTC. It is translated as CASSIGTQGYGYTF.

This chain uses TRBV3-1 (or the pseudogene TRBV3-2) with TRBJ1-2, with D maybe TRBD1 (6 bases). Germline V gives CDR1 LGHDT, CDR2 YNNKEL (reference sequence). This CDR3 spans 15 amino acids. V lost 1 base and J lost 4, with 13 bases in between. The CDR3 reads CASSQVPGDTYGYTF. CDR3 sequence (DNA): TGTGCCAGCAGCCAAGTTCCAGGGGACACCTATGGCTACACCTTC.

CDR3 residues: CASSPIGVATNEKLFF. In nucleotides, the CDR3 is TGCGCCAGCAGCCCTATCGGAGTTGCAACTAATGAAAAACTGTTTTTT. The V call is TRBV4-3, the J call TRBJ1-4, with D uncertain. Germline V gene data show CDR1 as LGHNA and CDR2 as YSLEER. Between the trimmed V and J ends, which lost 4 bases and 0 bases, there was a span of 12 bases. The CDR3 is 16 amino acids.